The TCR beta chain described here comes from a study of cytomegalovirus exposure and HLA in healthy donors. Study-level findings and limits: The study flagged about 150 TCR beta chains as cytomegalovirus-associated. Specificity of a few CMV-associated chains for CMV antigens was verified in vitro.

PCR used 60 Vbeta primers and 13 Jbeta primers. Repertoires were generated with immunoSEQ multiplex PCR, while TCRdb's copy carries only in-frame clones and drops some. The sample shows some 150,000 clones, 82% of them seen only once. The germline V gene has CDR1 SGHTA and CDR2 FQGTGA. V shed 6 bases and J 4 bases; nucleotides not matched to a gene: 12. The CDR3 runs 16 residues. To note about this clone: As yet, its antigen is unknown.

This receptor was obtained from a woman aged 45-60 years in good health and CMV-seropositive. The specimen sequenced was PBMCs. This rearrangement joins TRBV7-3 to TRBJ2-3, with 8 bases identical to TRBD2. In nucleotides, the CDR3 is TGTGCCAGCAGTTCTCGAGGGGCGGGGGGTGCAGATACGCAGTATTTT. Translating gives CASSSRGAGGADTQYF. The complete variable domain, with remaining parts taken from reference TRBV7-3 and TRBJ2-3, reads GAGVSQTPSNKVTEKGKYVELRCDPISGHTALYWYRQSLGQGPEFLIYFQGTGAADDSGLPNDRFFAVRPEGSVSTLKIQRTERGDSAVYLCASSSRGAGGADTQYFGPGTRLTVL.